Shown below are 5 T cell receptor beta chains from a single sample sequenced in a study of tumor T cells in aggressive B-cell lymphoma. The repertoire was sequenced with immunoSEQ multiplex PCR; TCRdb's copy has only in-frame clones and lacks some. The data show 10,000 or so clones, 70% to 90% seen once. Sequences were obtained from tumor tissue. All receptors derive from an adult with diffuse large B cell lymphoma.

The chain carries TRBV19 and TRBJ2-5, with 13 positions matching TRBD2. The CDR3 loop spans 15 amino acids. V lost 5 bases to trimming and J lost 11 bases; unmatched junction nucleotides: 11. CDR1 is LNHDA, CDR2 SQIVND, per germline (reference sequence). The CDR3 nucleotides read TGTGCCAGTAGTGCCCGGACTAGCGGGAGACGGGAGCAGTACTTC. Translation: CASSARTSGRREQYF.

The chain has TRBV19 and TRBJ2-3, with D possibly matching TRBD2 (6 bases). The V end was cut by 5 bases, the J end by 2 bases, with 26 bases between. This CDR3 is built from 19 residues. Germline V gene sequence: CDR1 LNHDA, CDR2 SQIVND (reference sequence). Written as DNA, the CDR3 is TGTGCCAGTAGTTTGTCGGTCGGGGGAAGGGGAACCTACACAGATACGCAGTATTTT. It translates to CASSLSVGGRGTYTDTQYF.

The J gene is TRBJ2-7, the V gene TRBV5-1; D gene unclear. Germline-derived CDR1 and CDR2 are SGHRS and YFSETQ. The ends were cut back, 0 bases at V and 7 bases at J, with 8 bases in the middle. The CDR3 runs 12 residues. This CDR3 reads CASSLAWHEQYF. CDR3 bases: TGCGCCAGCAGCTTGGCCTGGCATGAGCAGTACTTC. Combining the CDR3 with reference TRBV5-1 and TRBJ2-7 gives the whole variable domain KAGVTQTPRYLIKTRGQQVTLSCSPISGHRSVSWYQQTPGQGLQFLFEYFSETQRNKGNFPGRFSGRQFSNSRSEMNVSTLELGDSALYLCASSLAWHEQYFGPGTRLTVT.

The chain links TRBV5-1 to TRBJ1-3; D remains ambiguous. V dropped 0 bases and J dropped 0 bases, with 7 bases sitting between them. Germline CDR1 is SGHRS and CDR2 is YFSETQ. This CDR3 is 15 amino acids long. The CDR3 coding sequence is TGCGCCAGCAGCTTGGAAGCATACTCTGGAAACACCATATATTTT. Protein: CASSLEAYSGNTIYF.

The V and J genes are TRBV2 and TRBJ1-2; possibly TRBD1 for D (5 bases). V was pared by 5 bases and J by 7 bases, with 14 bases between. The length of the CDR3 is 13 residues. Germline values: CDR1 SNHLY, CDR2 FYNNEI. The CDR3 region has the DNA TGTGCCAGCAGTCTCGGGGGTTACGGTGGCTACACCTTC. It specifies CASSLGGYGGYTF.